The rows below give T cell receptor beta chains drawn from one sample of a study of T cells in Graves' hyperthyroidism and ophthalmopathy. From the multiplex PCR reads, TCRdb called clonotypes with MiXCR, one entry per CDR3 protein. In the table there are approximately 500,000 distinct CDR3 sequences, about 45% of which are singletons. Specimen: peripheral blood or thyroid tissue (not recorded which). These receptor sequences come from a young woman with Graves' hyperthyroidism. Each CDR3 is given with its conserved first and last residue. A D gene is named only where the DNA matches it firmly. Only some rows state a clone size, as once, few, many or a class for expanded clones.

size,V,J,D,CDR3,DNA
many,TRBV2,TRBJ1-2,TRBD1,CASRAGQGASSGYTF,TGTGCCAGCAGGGCCGGACAGGGGGCGAGTTCTGGCTACACCTTC
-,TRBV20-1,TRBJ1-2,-,CSAWGGTQFPYGYTF,TGCAGTGCTTGGGGCGGGACGCAATTCCCCTATGGCTACACCTTC
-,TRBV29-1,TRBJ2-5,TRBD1,CSHGGQGLKETQYF,TGCAGCCATGGCGGACAGGGCCTAAAAGAGACCCAGTACTTC
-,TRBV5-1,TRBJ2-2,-,CASSLMTGGSTGELFF,TGCGCCAGCAGCTTGATGACAGGTGGTAGCACCGGGGAGCTGTTTTTT
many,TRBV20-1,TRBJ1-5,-,CSARGRAGEQPQHF,TGCAGTGCTAGAGGGAGAGCAGGGGAGCAGCCCCAGCATTTT
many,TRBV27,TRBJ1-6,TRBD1,CASSPSLGGTGTSPLHF,TGTGCCAGCAGTCCCTCGTTGGGGGGGACAGGGACTTCACCCCTCCACTTT
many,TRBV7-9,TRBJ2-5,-,CASGVQETQYF,TGTGCCAGCGGCGTCCAAGAGACCCAGTACTTC
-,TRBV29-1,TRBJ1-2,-,CSQGRGGNGYTF,TGCAGCCAAGGGAGGGGAGGGAATGGCTACACCTTC
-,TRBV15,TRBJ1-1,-,CATSGRDSSPRLNTEAFF,TGTGCCACCAGCGGACGAGACAGTTCCCCTAGGTTGAACACTGAAGCTTTCTTT
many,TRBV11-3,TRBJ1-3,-,CASSFGRASGNTIYF,TGTGCCAGCAGCTTCGGCAGGGCCTCTGGAAACACCATATATTTT